The present TCR beta chain was sequenced within a study of naive and memory T cell subsets. Treatment of the sample: skin biopsy from PPD injection site in Mantoux-positive individual. The library had UMIs added by 3' ligation of an oligonucleotide to TCR cDNA. Input was about 1 to 1,100 ng of DNase-treated total RNA without cell sorting. Four PCR rounds used nested alpha and beta constant region primers plus the SP2 primer. Via MiXCR, TCRdb re-called the UMI-ligation and nested PCR reads, giving one row per CDR3 protein. The sample carries approximately 37,000 distinct CDR3 sequences, around 10% recorded once. Findings of the study overall: Far more TCRs reportedly came from tuberculin skin test site biopsies. TCR transcript changes with activation or differentiation may affect this RNA method.

This clonotype has ten or more counts. No antigen is known for it. This sample comprised skin, obtained from a tuberculin skin test site. The sequence was obtained from an adult in good health.

CDR3 region: CASSEPYRYPNTEAFF. CDR3 bases: TGTGCCAGCTCAGAACCTTACAGATACCCGAACACTGAAGCTTTCTTT. The chain links TRBV18 to TRBJ1-1; unclear D gene. Trimming removed 5 bases from V and 1 base from J, with 17 bases in between. This CDR3 spans 16 amino acids. Germline V gene lookup returns CDR1 KGHSH and CDR2 LQKENI.